The sequence of this T cell receptor beta chain was determined in a study of T cells in Graves' hyperthyroidism and ophthalmopathy. Findings and caveats of the study: A model built on 13 V-J features separated ophthalmopathy from stable hyperthyroidism. Blood also showed most of the thyroid clonotypes that were expanded above 0.001.

There were TCR beta CDR3 regions amplified from RNA transcripts. The TCR CDR3 first-round RT-PCR relied on the HTBI primer set. One entry per CDR3 protein results from TCRdb running MiXCR on the multiplex PCR reads. The sample carries 500,000 to 600,000 distinct CDR3 sequences, over 15% recorded once. A word on this clonotype: The antigen is undetermined.

The germline V gene has CDR1 KGHDR and CDR2 SFDVKD. The V and J ends lost 2 bases and 5 bases respectively, with 12 bases between them. This CDR3 is built from 15 residues. Sequencing was carried out using blood. This TCR derives from a woman aged 18-30 years with Graves' hyperthyroidism. V and J are TRBV24-1 and TRBJ2-1; D unclear. The CDR3 region is CATSDSVSRDNEQFF. Here the CDR3 DNA reads TGTGCCACCAGTGATTCGGTTAGCCGCGACAATGAGCAGTTCTTC.